These 17 T cell receptor beta chains were all obtained from the same sample, sequenced in a study of response to subunit inactivated influenza vaccine (dated by TCRdb to between 2018 and 2020). The library was obtained by RT-PCR. TCRdb lists the instrument as Illumina HiSeq 2500. Starting from the raw public reads, TCRdb applied fastp trimming at Q25, assembled clones with MiXCR and retained in-frame beta chains. Entries are consolidated by CDR3 protein sequence, retaining the most common genes and DNA. Present in this sample are a few hundred thousand distinct CDR3 sequences, 13% to 15% of which were seen just once. The ten largest clones capture over 8.5% of the sample. Sequenced material: PBMCs from blood, taken about 11 days after vaccination. The origin of the receptors is a man aged 50-59 years who received an inactivated influenza vaccine. Donor details come from another sample of the same person, matched by shared clones.

This clonotype has just a few counts. The chain joins TRBV7-2 to TRBJ2-3; no definite D call. Trimming took 1 base from V and 0 from J, leaving 8 bases between them. The CDR3 is 15 residues long. Germline CDR1 reads SGHTA; CDR2 reads FQGNSA. The CDR3 DNA reads as TGTGCCAGCAGCTTAGGGTGGGCTAGCACAGATACGCAGTATTTT. The encoded protein is CASSLGWASTDTQYF.

The V call is TRBV12-3 or TRBV12-4, the J call TRBJ2-7; TRBD2 might be the D (6 bases). This CDR3 spans 14 amino acids. V dropped 2 bases and J dropped 4 bases, with 12 bases sitting between them. CDR3 in DNA: TGTGCCAGCAGTTTAATTGGAGGGCCTTACGAGCAGTACTTC. This gives the protein CASSLIGGPYEQYF.

The chain carries TRBV25-1 and TRBJ2-7; D is possibly TRBD1 (6 bases). The CDR3 runs to 15 residues. CDR1 is MGHDK and CDR2 is SYGVNS in the germline V gene. Trimming cost V 4 bases and J 1 base, with 14 bases left between them. For the CDR3, the DNA is TGTGCCAGCAGTGGGCCCCTGGACAGTTCCTACGAGCAGTACTTC. Residues: CASSGPLDSSYEQYF.

The chain employs TRBV12-3 or TRBV12-4 and TRBJ2-1; no firm D call. Between the trimmed V and J ends, which lost 6 bases and 7 bases, there was a span of 16 bases. CDR3 length: 14 amino acids. In DNA, the CDR3 is TGTGCCAGCAGGCCCCCCCAGGACCAAAATGAGCAGTTCTTC. It codes for CASRPPQDQNEQFF.

This clonotype was observed many times. V gene TRBV7-9 combines with J gene TRBJ2-6; D unresolved. V shed 7 bases and J shed 4 bases, with 20 bases lying between them. The germline V gene has CDR1 SEHNR and CDR2 FQNEAQ (reference sequence). This CDR3 has 17 residues. CDR3 coding DNA: TGTGCCAGCAACATTAGGAACGGCTCGTGGGGGGCCAACGTCCTGACTTTC. Residues: CASNIRNGSWGANVLTF. The whole variable domain, filled in from reference TRBV7-9 and TRBJ2-6, reads DTGVSQNPRHKITKRGQNVTFRCDPISEHNRLYWYRQTLGQGPEFLTYFQNEAQLEKSRLLSDRFSAERPKGSFSTLEIQRTEQGDSAMYLCASNIRNGSWGANVLTFGAGSRLTVL.

In this sample, this clonotype turned up a few times. The chain combines TRBV12-3 or TRBV12-4 with TRBJ1-3, with TRBD1 as a possible D gene (5 bases). The V end was cut by 5 bases, the J end by 0 bases, with 14 bases between. This CDR3 has 16 amino acids. The DNA of the CDR3 is TGTGCCAGCAGTCCCGGGACCCTAGTCTCTGGAAACACCATATATTTT. Its translation is CASSPGTLVSGNTIYF.

This clonotype showed up just a few times. The rearrangement links TRBV7-9 to TRBJ2-3; a weak D match, TRBD1 (6 bases). The CDR3 length is 15 residues. From germline, CDR1 is SEHNR and CDR2 FQNEAQ (reference sequence). The ends were cut back, 3 bases at V and 2 bases at J, with 12 bases in the middle. DNA for the CDR3: TGTGCCAGCAGCTTCCCGACAGGCTACACAGATACGCAGTATTTT. This gives the protein CASSFPTGYTDTQYF.

This clonotype occurred a few times. V is TRBV19 and J is TRBJ2-2; 7 bases map to TRBD2. The CDR3 extends over 14 amino acids. The germline CDR1 and CDR2 sequences are LNHDA and SQIVND (reference sequence). Trimming took 6 bases from V and 0 from J; bases not matched to a gene: 1. This chain's CDR3 is CASSGGTNTGELFF. The CDR3 DNA follows: TGTGCCAGTAGCGGGGGGACGAACACCGGGGAGCTGTTTTTT.

This clonotype has more than one count but fewer than ten. This chain uses TRBV7-2 with TRBJ1-2, with unresolved D. The CDR3 spans 15 residues. CDR1 is SGHTA and CDR2 is FQGNSA in the germline V gene. V lost 1 base, J lost 4 bases, and 13 bases lay in between. CDR3 sequence: CASSLGQGPTYGYTF. The CDR3 DNA follows: TGTGCCAGCAGCTTAGGTCAAGGCCCTACCTATGGCTACACCTTC.

The rearrangement links TRBV24-1 to TRBJ2-1; D is perhaps TRBD1 or TRBD2 (5 bases each). The V and J ends lost 10 bases and 10 bases respectively, with 13 bases between them. This CDR3 is 11 amino acids long. Germline V gene lookup returns CDR1 KGHDR and CDR2 SFDVKD. CDR3 DNA: TGTGCCACGAGGTACGGGGCCGAGCAGTTCTTC. Translated, it gives CATRYGAEQFF.

Only a few counts were recorded for this clonotype. V gene TRBV28 combines with J gene TRBJ2-3, with D unclear. Germline V gene sequence: CDR1 MDHEN, CDR2 SYDVKM. Trimming cost V 6 bases and J 2 bases, with 15 bases left between them. CDR3 length: 15 residues. The CDR3 nucleotides are TGTGCCAGCAGATCGCCAAGAATCCTCACAGATACGCAGTATTTT. It encodes CASRSPRILTDTQYF. Looking up the rest from reference TRBV28 and TRBJ2-3 gives the full variable domain: DVKVTQSSRYLVKRTGEKVFLECVQDMDHENMFWYRQDPGLGLRLIYFSYDVKMKEKGDIPEGYSVSREKKERFSLILESASTNQTSMYLCASRSPRILTDTQYFGPGTRLTVL.

This clonotype was observed a few times. This chain connects TRBV29-1 to TRBJ2-1, with TRBD1 identical over 8 bases. The trim removed 3 bases at V and 4 bases at J, leaving 11 bases unmatched. The CDR3 has 16 residues. CDR1 is SQVTM and CDR2 is ANQGSEA in the germline V gene. DNA of the CDR3: TGCAGCGTTGATGGTGAGGACAGGGTTCTTTACAATGAGCAGTTCTTC. It encodes CSVDGEDRVLYNEQFF.

The table lists this clonotype with a few counts. This rearrangement joins TRBV27 to TRBJ2-7; D perhaps matches TRBD2 (7 bases). CDR1 and CDR2 (germline): MNHEY, SMNVEV (reference sequence). V shed 5 bases and J shed 5 bases, with 19 bases lying between them. The CDR3 totals 15 residues. The CDR3 DNA follows: TGTGCCAGCAGTCCCTACACGGGGGGCTTGGACGAGCAGTACTTC. Protein: CASSPYTGGLDEQYF.

This clonotype was counted at least ten times. This rearrangement joins TRBV7-2 to TRBJ2-7, with TRBD2 as a possible D gene (6 bases). This CDR3 comprises 13 residues. Trimming stripped 8 bases from V and 3 bases from J, with 14 bases between. CDR1 SGHTA and CDR2 FQGNSA come from the germline V gene. The CDR3 sequence is CASSRLGSYEQYF. DNA for the CDR3: TGTGCCAGCTCCCGTCTCGGGAGCTACGAGCAGTACTTC.

This clonotype occurred a few times. V and J are TRBV29-1 and TRBJ2-7; 11 positions agree with TRBD2. The CDR3 is 15 amino acids. Trimming removed 6 bases from V and 7 bases from J; junction bases left unmatched: 14. Per the germline V gene, CDR1 is SQVTM and CDR2 is ANQGSEA. The CDR3 loop is CSVRPGTSGSQEQYF. The CDR3 DNA reads TGCAGCGTCCGCCCGGGAACTAGCGGGAGTCAAGAGCAGTACTTC.

The gene calls are TRBV7-8 and TRBJ2-5; a possible D gene is TRBD1 (5 bases). This CDR3 spans 13 amino acids. CDR1 and CDR2 from the germline V gene are SGHVS and FQNEAQ. The ends were cut back, 5 bases at V and 11 bases at J, with 18 bases in the middle. The CDR3 protein is CASSEDTARWQYF. CDR3 DNA sequence: TGTGCCAGCAGCGAGGACACGGCACGATGGCAGTACTTC.

This clonotype was detected a few times. The chain is built from TRBV4-2 and TRBJ1-2, with TRBD1 identical over 7 bases. The CDR3 has 14 residues. J was trimmed by 8 bases and V by 4 bases; bases with no gene match: 10. CDR1 is LGHNA, CDR2 YNFKEQ, per germline. CDR3 sequence reads: CASSPDGHRGGYTF. In nucleotides, the CDR3 is TGTGCCAGCAGCCCCGACGGGCACAGGGGAGGCTACACCTTC.